The source of this T cell receptor beta chain is a study of T cells in Graves' hyperthyroidism and ophthalmopathy. A few counts support this clonotype. V shed 6 bases, J shed 5 bases, and the junction held 4 bases outside the gene matches. The CDR3 is 13 amino acids. Germline values: CDR1 LNHDA, CDR2 SQIVND (reference sequence). Using RNA transcripts as the source, TCR beta CDR3 regions were amplified. The TCR CDR3 was amplified in a first-round RT-PCR using the HTBI primer set. TCRdb fed the multiplex PCR reads into MiXCR, producing one record per CDR3 protein. The sample contains some 400,000 distinct CDR3 sequences, approximately 14% of which appear only once. In making diagnoses, clinical symptoms, serum thyroxine and TRAb, thyroid ultrasound and orbital computed tomography were all used. Fresh peripheral blood, around 9.3 ml, was the source of the PBMCs.

This chain joins TRBV19 and TRBJ2-1; 7 nucleotides line up with TRBD1. This TCR came from an older woman with Graves' hyperthyroidism. Input material: blood. CDR3 loop: CASSPGQHNEQFF. CDR3 DNA: TGTGCCAGTAGCCCGGGACAGCACAATGAGCAGTTCTTC.